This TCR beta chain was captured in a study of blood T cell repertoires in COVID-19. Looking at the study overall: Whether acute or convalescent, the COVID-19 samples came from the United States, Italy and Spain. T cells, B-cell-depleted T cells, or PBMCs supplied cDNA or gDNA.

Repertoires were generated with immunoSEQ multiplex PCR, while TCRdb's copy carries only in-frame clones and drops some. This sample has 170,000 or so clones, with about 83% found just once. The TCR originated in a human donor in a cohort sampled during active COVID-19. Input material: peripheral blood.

This chain's CDR3 is CASSYGDSYGQYF. The DNA of the CDR3 is TGTGCCAGCAGTTATGGGGACAGTTATGGGCAGTATTTT. The V gene is TRBV6-6, the J gene TRBJ2-3, with 7 bases matching TRBD1. After removal of 3 bases from V and 11 bases from J, the junction contained 8 bases not matched to a gene. The CDR3 runs to 13 residues. CDR1 is MNHNY, CDR2 SVGAGI, per germline (reference sequence).